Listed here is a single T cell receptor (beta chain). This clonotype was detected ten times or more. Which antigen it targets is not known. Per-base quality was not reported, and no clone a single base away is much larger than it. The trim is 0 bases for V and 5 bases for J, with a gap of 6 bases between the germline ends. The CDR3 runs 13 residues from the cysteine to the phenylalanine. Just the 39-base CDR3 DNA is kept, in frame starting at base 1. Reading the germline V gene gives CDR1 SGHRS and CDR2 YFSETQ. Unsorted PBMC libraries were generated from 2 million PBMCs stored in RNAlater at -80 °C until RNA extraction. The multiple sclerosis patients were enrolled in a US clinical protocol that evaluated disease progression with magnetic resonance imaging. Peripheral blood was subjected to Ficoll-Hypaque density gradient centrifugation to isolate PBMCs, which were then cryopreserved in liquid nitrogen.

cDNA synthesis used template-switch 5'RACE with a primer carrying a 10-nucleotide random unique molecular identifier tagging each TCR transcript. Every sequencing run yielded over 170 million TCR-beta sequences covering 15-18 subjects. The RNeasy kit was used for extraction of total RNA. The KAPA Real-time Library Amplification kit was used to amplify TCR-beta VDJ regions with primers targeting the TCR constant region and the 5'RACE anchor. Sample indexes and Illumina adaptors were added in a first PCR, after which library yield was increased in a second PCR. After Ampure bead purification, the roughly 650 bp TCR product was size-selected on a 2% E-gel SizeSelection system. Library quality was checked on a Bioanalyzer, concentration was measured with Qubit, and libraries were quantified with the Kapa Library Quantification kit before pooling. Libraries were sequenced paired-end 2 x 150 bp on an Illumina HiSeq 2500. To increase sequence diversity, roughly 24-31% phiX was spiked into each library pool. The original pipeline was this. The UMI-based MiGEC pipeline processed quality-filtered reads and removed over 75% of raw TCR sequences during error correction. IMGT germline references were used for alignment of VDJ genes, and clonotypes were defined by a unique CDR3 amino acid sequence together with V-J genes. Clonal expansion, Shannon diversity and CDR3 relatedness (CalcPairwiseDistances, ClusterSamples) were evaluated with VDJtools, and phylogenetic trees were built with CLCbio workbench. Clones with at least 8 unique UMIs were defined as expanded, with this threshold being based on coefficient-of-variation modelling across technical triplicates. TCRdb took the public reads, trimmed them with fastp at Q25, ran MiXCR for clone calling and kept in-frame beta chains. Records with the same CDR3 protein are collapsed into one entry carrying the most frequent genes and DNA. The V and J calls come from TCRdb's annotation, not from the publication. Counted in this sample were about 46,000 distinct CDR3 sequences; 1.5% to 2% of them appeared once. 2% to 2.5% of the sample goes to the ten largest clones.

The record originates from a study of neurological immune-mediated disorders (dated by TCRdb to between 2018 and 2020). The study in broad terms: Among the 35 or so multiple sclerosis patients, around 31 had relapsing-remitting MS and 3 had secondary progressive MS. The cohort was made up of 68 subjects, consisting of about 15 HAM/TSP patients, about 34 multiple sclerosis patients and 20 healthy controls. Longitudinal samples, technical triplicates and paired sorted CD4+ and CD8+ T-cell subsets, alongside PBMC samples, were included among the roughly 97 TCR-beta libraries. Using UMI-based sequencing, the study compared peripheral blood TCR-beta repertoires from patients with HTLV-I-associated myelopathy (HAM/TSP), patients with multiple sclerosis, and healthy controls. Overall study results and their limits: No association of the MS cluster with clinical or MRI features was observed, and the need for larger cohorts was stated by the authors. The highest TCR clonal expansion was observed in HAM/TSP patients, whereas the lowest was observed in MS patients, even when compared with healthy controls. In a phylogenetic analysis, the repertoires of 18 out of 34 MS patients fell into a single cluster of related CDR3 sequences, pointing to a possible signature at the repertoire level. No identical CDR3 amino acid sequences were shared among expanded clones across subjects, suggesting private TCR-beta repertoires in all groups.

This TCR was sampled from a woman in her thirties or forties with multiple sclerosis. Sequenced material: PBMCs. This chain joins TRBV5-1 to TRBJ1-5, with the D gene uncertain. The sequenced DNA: TGCGCCAGCAGCTTGGCCCAGGATCAGCCCCAGCATTTT. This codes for CASSLAQDQPQHF.